A single sample gave rise to the 7 T cell receptor beta chains below, sequenced in a study of blood T cell repertoires in COVID-19. Assay used: immunoSEQ multiplex PCR; TCRdb lists only in-frame clones, some missing. The sample shows tens of thousands of clones, about nine tenths of them seen only once. The source material was peripheral blood. The receptors originated from a man aged 55 to 70 with acute or convalescent COVID-19.

This clone was counted once. CDR3 nucleotide sequence: TGTGCCAGCAGCTTAGTTGCCACGGCCTACGAGCAGTACTTC. Residues: CASSLVATAYEQYF. The chain has TRBV11-2 and TRBJ2-7, with D unclear. This CDR3 has 14 amino acids. Germline CDR1 is SGHAT and CDR2 is FQNNGV. Trimming cost V 1 base and J 2 bases, with 9 bases left between them.

The chain couples TRBV30 to TRBJ1-3; D ambiguous. V shed 4 bases and J shed 0 bases, with 7 bases lying between them. The CDR3 length is 13 residues. Germline loops: CDR1 GTSNPN, CDR2 SVGIG (reference sequence). CDR3 in amino acids: CAWKSVSGNTIYF. CDR3 bases: TGTGCCTGGAAGTCAGTCTCTGGAAACACCATATATTTT.

This chain uses TRBV19 with TRBJ1-1; 9 bases agree with TRBD1. CDR3 length: 16 residues. Germline-derived CDR1 and CDR2 are LNHDA and SQIVND (reference sequence). V gave up 5 bases and J gave up 1 base; unmatched junction bases: 8. The CDR3 region has the DNA TGTGCCAGTAGTTGGGACAGGGAATCGAGGAACACTGAAGCTTTCTTT. Its translation: CASSWDRESRNTEAFF.

This chain uses TRBV7-9 with TRBJ2-7; 7 bases are a match to TRBD1. Germline CDR1 SEHNR, CDR2 FQNEAQ (reference sequence). This CDR3 contains 15 residues. The ends lost 2 bases at V and 2 bases at J; junction bases unmatched: 6. The CDR3 loop is CASSLFTGDAYEQYF. The CDR3 nucleotides are TGTGCCAGCAGCTTATTCACAGGGGACGCCTACGAGCAGTACTTC.

The V and J genes are TRBV18 and TRBJ2-7; TRBD1 is a possible D gene (5 bases). V was cut by 4 bases and J by 6 bases, with 10 bases left in between. The CDR3 covers 12 residues. CDR1 KGHSH and CDR2 LQKENI come from the germline V gene. DNA of the CDR3: TGTGCCAGCTCACGACCTGACAGCGAGCAGTACTTC. Amino acids: CASSRPDSEQYF.

V and J are TRBV27 and TRBJ2-1; D uncertain. CDR1 MNHEY and CDR2 SMNVEV come from the germline V gene (reference sequence). The CDR3 sequence is 16 residues long. Trimming removed 0 bases from V and 0 bases from J, with 9 bases in between. CDR3 nucleotide sequence: TGTGCCAGCAGTTTATCGATTAGAAGCTCCTACAATGAGCAGTTCTTC. Protein sequence: CASSLSIRSSYNEQFF.

This sequence joins TRBV3-1 (or the pseudogene TRBV3-2) and TRBJ1-1; a possible D gene is TRBD1 (5 bases). The CDR3 length is 22 residues. Trimming stripped 4 bases from V and 1 base from J, with 34 bases between. Germline V gene lookup returns CDR1 LGHDT and CDR2 YNNKEL (reference sequence). The DNA for the CDR3 is TGTGCCAGCAGCCGACTACCAATGAGGTGGGGGGAGGCGGAAGGGAAGAACACTGAAGCTTTCTTT. This codes for CASSRLPMRWGEAEGKNTEAFF.